This T cell receptor beta chain was sequenced in a study of metastatic and nonmetastatic thyroid tumors. Study at large: From malignant and benign thyroid patients, repertoires in blood and in tumor or nodule tissue were compared.

Authors' analysis steps: The study built a papillary thyroid cancer distant-metastasis classifier from CDR3 differences across clinicopathological groups. Using MiXCR, TCRdb re-called clones from the PCR reads. For this entry, the V and J calls and clone size follow TCRdb and not the study's own pipeline. The table lists 20,000 to 25,000 clones, roughly 15% of them singletons. Study-wide points: A significant increase in TCR beta diversity was reportedly seen in malignant thyroid tumors relative to benign nodules, in blood and tumor.

This clone occurred many times. Its antigen remains unknown. Every patient underwent thyroid surgery untreated. Trimming removed 6 bases at V and 1 base at J, with 16 bases between. CDR1 is MDHEN and CDR2 is SYDVKM in the germline V gene. The CDR3 is 15 amino acids. The chain has TRBV28 and TRBJ2-7; D is possibly TRBD2 (5 bases). The source of this sequence is a female donor with papillary thyroid cancer or a benign thyroid nodule (not recorded which). Some clones in this sample may be carry-over from other donors' samples. The sample was tumor tissue. The CDR3 reads CASRERTVSSYEQYF. Here the CDR3 DNA reads TGTGCCAGCAGAGAGCGGACGGTTTCTTCCTACGAGCAGTACTTC.